This passage covers 12 T cell receptor beta chains from one sample sequenced in a study of T-cell reconstitution after alpha-beta-depleted transplantation in children. TCRbeta library construction was performed incorporating unique molecular identifiers. TCRdb called the PCR reads again in MiXCR, with one record for every CDR3 protein. The sample lists about 90,000 distinct CDR3 sequences; approximately 8.4% were seen once. The sample here was PBMCs from the stem cell graft donor, taken from the stem cell graft. The receptors were gathered from a human donor who donated a stem cell graft to a child with congenital amegakaryocytic thrombocytopenia.

This clonotype appeared a single time. The V and J genes are TRBV3-1 and TRBJ1-2; TRBD1 might be the D (6 bases). The CDR3 sequence is 15 residues long. Germline V gene data show CDR1 as LGHDT and CDR2 as YNNKEL (reference sequence). V shed 5 bases and J shed 2 bases, with 15 bases lying between them. The CDR3 loop reads CASSFQRQGNYGYTF. CDR3 DNA: TGTGCCAGCAGCTTCCAAAGGCAGGGGAACTATGGCTACACCTTC.

There are many counts of this clonotype. This chain uses TRBV20-1 with TRBJ2-1, with D perhaps matching TRBD1 or TRBD2 (5 bases each). V dropped 5 bases and J dropped 6 bases, with 20 bases sitting between them. The CDR3 runs 15 residues. Germline V CDR1 and CDR2: DFQATT, SNEGSKA (reference sequence). The CDR3 loop is CSASRDWDGRNEQFF. CDR3 bases: TGCAGTGCTTCTAGAGATTGGGACGGACGCAATGAGCAGTTCTTC.

Ten or more counts support this clonotype. The J gene is TRBJ2-2, the V gene TRBV12-3 or TRBV12-4; a weak D match, TRBD2 (7 bases). CDR3 length: 13 residues. Trimming took 6 bases from V and 8 from J, leaving 13 bases between them. The chain's CDR3 is CASSRGGEGELFF. The CDR3 DNA sequence: TGTGCCAGCAGCAGGGGAGGGGAGGGGGAGCTGTTTTTT.

This clonotype was observed many times. This sequence joins TRBV12-3 or TRBV12-4 and TRBJ1-2; maybe TRBD1 (5 bases). This CDR3 contains 12 residues. Trimming stripped 2 bases from V and 8 bases from J, with 9 bases between. The DNA of the CDR3 is TGTGCCAGCAGTTTAAGGGGACTGGGCTACACCTTC. Residues: CASSLRGLGYTF.

This clonotype was observed many times. The gene calls are TRBV12-3 or TRBV12-4 and TRBJ2-7; a weak D match, TRBD1 (5 bases). The CDR3 is made up of 13 amino acids. With 6 bases removed from V and 7 bases from J, the gap between germline ends came to 16 bases. CDR3 nucleotide sequence: TGTGCCAGCAGCCCAGGGTCTTTTGGGGAGCAGTACTTC. Its protein product is CASSPGSFGEQYF.

This clonotype has a handful of counts. The DNA of the CDR3 is TGTGCCAGCACCCTGGGGGGGGTGGGTGTCGGGGAGCTGTTTTTT. Translating it yields CASTLGGVGVGELFF. The chain combines TRBV12-3 or TRBV12-4 with TRBJ2-2, with TRBD2 matching over 7 bases. CDR3 length equals 15 residues. The junction had 12 bases not matched to a gene; V was cut back by 7 bases and J by 7 bases.

In its sample, this clonotype was seen many times. This sequence joins TRBV27 and TRBJ2-7; D is perhaps TRBD2 (6 bases). With 7 bases removed from V and 0 bases from J, the gap between germline ends came to 10 bases. The CDR3 is made up of 13 amino acids. Germline CDR1 MNHEY, CDR2 SMNVEV (reference sequence). This CDR3 is CASMAGNSYEQYF. DNA for the CDR3: TGTGCCAGCATGGCGGGGAACTCCTACGAGCAGTACTTC.

This clonotype was counted many times. This chain joins TRBV7-6 and TRBJ2-1, with D tentatively TRBD1 (5 bases). This CDR3 comprises 16 residues. Germline V CDR1 and CDR2: SGHVS, FNYEAQ. The germline V and J ends were trimmed by 2 bases and 2 bases, with 13 bases remaining between them. The CDR3 sequence: CASSLIAQVAYNEQFF. The CDR3 coding sequence is TGTGCCAGCAGCTTAATTGCACAGGTGGCCTACAATGAGCAGTTCTTC.

This clonotype was found many times. This chain links TRBV10-3 with TRBJ1-2; tentative D call: TRBD1 (5 bases). The CDR3 is 16 amino acids. Trimming removed 4 bases from V and 4 bases from J, with 19 bases in between. Germline V gene sequence: CDR1 ENHRY, CDR2 SYGVKD. CDR3 in amino acids: CAISVSPTDLRYGYTF. As DNA, the CDR3 is TGTGCCATCAGTGTCTCACCGACAGACCTACGCTATGGCTACACCTTC.

This clonotype was observed many times. The chain joins TRBV7-2 to TRBJ1-6, with 7 bases matching TRBD1. With 4 bases clipped from V and 4 bases from J, the junction kept 1 base outside the gene matches. CDR1 SGHTA and CDR2 FQGNSA come from the germline V gene. This CDR3 is built from 14 residues. The CDR3 DNA follows: TGTGCCAGCAGCTCGGGACAGTATAATTCACCCCTCCACTTT. Amino acid sequence: CASSSGQYNSPLHF. The variable domain in full, completed from reference TRBV7-2 and TRBJ1-6, reads GAGVSQSPSNKVTEKGKDVELRCDPISGHTALYWYRQSLGQGLEFLIYFQGNSAPDKSGLPSDRFSAERTGGSVSTLTIQRTQQEDSAVYLCASSSGQYNSPLHFGNGTRLTVT.

This clonotype came up many times. The chain couples TRBV30 to TRBJ2-7, with a weak D call TRBD2 (6 bases). CDR3 length equals 10 residues. From germline, CDR1 is GTSNPN and CDR2 SVGIG (reference sequence). Trimming stripped 7 bases from V and 2 bases from J, with 6 bases between. The CDR3 loop reads CASGAYEQYF. Written as DNA, the CDR3 is TGTGCCTCGGGAGCCTACGAGCAGTACTTC.

This clonotype came up many times. This chain uses TRBV6-1 with TRBJ1-5, with a tentative D call TRBD1 (5 bases). V lost 4 bases, J lost 6 bases, and 16 bases lay in between. Germline V gene lookup returns CDR1 MNHNS and CDR2 SASEGT. This CDR3 region has 15 residues. This CDR3 reads CASSVPVGEGQPQHF. The CDR3 nucleotides are TGTGCCAGCAGTGTCCCCGTGGGGGAAGGTCAGCCCCAGCATTTT.